Reported below is one T cell receptor beta chain. The antigen is not known. The assay was immunoSEQ multiplex PCR, and TCRdb's table has in-frame clones only and misses some. The data contain approximately 76,000 clones, around 86% of them seen just once; the ten biggest clones take up approximately 0.66%. This specimen comes from a study of OX40 agonist ivuxolimab in advanced cancers. Turning to the study itself: Recorded diagnoses for dose-escalation patients were hepatocellular carcinoma, melanoma, renal cell or head and neck cancer. Earlier anti-PD-1, anti-PD-L1 or anti-CTLA-4 therapy was permitted; about 39% had received some.

Overall study findings and caveats: In CD8+ T cells, expanded clones were on average more numerous than in CD4+.

Systemic immunosuppression or a history of autoimmune disease excluded patients. The clonotype originates from an adult with an advanced solid tumor such as melanoma, head and neck, liver or kidney cancer. The sequencing used CD4+ or CD8+ T cells sorted from blood, collected in a trial of the OX40 agonist ivuxolimab.

In DNA, the CDR3 is TGTGCCAGCAGCGTAGGAGGGGTCTCTGGAAACACCATATATTTT. Residues: CASSVGGVSGNTIYF. This chain links TRBV9 with TRBJ1-3, with a possible D match to TRBD1 (5 bases). Trimming shortened V by 0 bases and J by 0 bases, and 7 bases separated the two germline ends. The CDR3 has 15 residues. The V gene's germline CDR1 is SGDLS and CDR2 YYNGEE.